Below, 23 T cell receptor beta chains from the same sample are listed, as sequenced in a study of vaccination and CD4 T cells after COVID-19. These TCRs are of unknown antigen specificity. At the Johns Hopkins FTIC core, DNA taken from cultured CD4+ T cells was sequenced by way of the Oncomine TCR Beta short-read assay. TCRdb independently ran MiXCR on the PCR reads; one entry per CDR3 protein. The data hold 24,000 or so distinct CDR3 sequences, with roughly 42% observed a single time. Treatment specified: roughly 10-day PBMC culture with coronavirus spike peptide pools or control peptides (ViraFEST assay). Material for sequencing was CD4+ T cells from blood, cultured in vitro. These receptors were collected from a human donor who had recovered from COVID-19.

The table lists this clonotype with a few counts. The rearrangement uses TRBV10-3 and TRBJ2-7; 10 bases fit TRBD1. Per the germline V gene, CDR1 is ENHRY and CDR2 is SYGVKD. This CDR3 has 15 residues. The junction had 2 bases not matched to a gene; V was cut back by 0 bases and J by 3 bases. CDR3 nucleotides: TGTGCCATCAGTGAGTCGCGGACAGGGGGCTACGAGCAGTACTTC. Translation: CAISESRTGGYEQYF.

The rearrangement links TRBV7-6 to TRBJ2-5; 8 bases fit TRBD2. V lost 0 bases to trimming and J lost 4 bases; unmatched junction nucleotides: 7. Germline V gene sequence: CDR1 SGHVS, CDR2 FNYEAQ. This CDR3 spans 16 amino acids. The CDR3 nucleotides read TGTGCCAGCAGCTTAGCCGCTTGGCTAGCGGGAGAGACCCAGTACTTC. It specifies CASSLAAWLAGETQYF.

The chain couples TRBV6-1 to TRBJ2-3, with D maybe TRBD2 (6 bases). CDR1 is MNHNS, CDR2 SASEGT, per germline. This CDR3 spans 15 amino acids. The ends were cut back, 6 bases at V and 4 bases at J, with 17 bases in the middle. For the CDR3, the DNA is TGTGCCAGCAGATCGCCGGGACTGGGGGCAGATACGCAGTATTTT. This gives the protein CASRSPGLGADTQYF.

The chain has TRBV7-9 and TRBJ2-1; D is uncertain. The CDR3 loop spans 16 amino acids. V gave up 1 base and J gave up 5 bases, with 15 bases separating them. Germline assignment: CDR1 SEHNR and CDR2 FQNEAQ (reference sequence). The CDR3 coding sequence is TGTGCCAGCAGCTTAGTGGGGTATGGGATTAACAATGAGCAGTTCTTC. Translating gives CASSLVGYGINNEQFF.

This clonotype was picked up a small number of times. The gene calls are TRBV11-2 and TRBJ1-5; 8 nucleotides agree with TRBD1. Trimming took 3 bases from V and 14 from J; bases not matched to a gene: 6. The CDR3 is 12 amino acids. CDR1 and CDR2 (germline): SGHAT, FQNNGV. CDR3 in DNA: TGTGCCAGCAGCTTCGAGACAGGGGAAGAGCATTTT. Residues: CASSFETGEEHF.

This rearrangement joins TRBV2 to TRBJ2-6, with 8 nucleotides matching TRBD1. The CDR3 is made up of 17 amino acids. From germline, CDR1 is SNHLY and CDR2 FYNNEI. V was pared by 4 bases and J by 4 bases, with 9 bases of the junction left unmatched. CDR3 DNA: TGTGCCAGCAGTGTTGCAGGGGGCCCGTTAGGGGCCAACGTCCTGACTTTC. Translation gives CASSVAGGPLGANVLTF.

This clonotype was found a few times. The CDR3 reads CASSLSGGSYEQYF. The CDR3 coding sequence is TGTGCCAGCAGTTTAAGTGGAGGCTCCTACGAGCAGTACTTC. This sequence joins TRBV12-3 or TRBV12-4 and TRBJ2-7; D perhaps matches TRBD2 (5 bases). The CDR3 is 14 residues long. V gave up 2 bases and J gave up 0 bases, with 8 bases separating them.

The chain has TRBV28 and TRBJ2-7, with a possible D match to TRBD1 (6 bases). Trimming stripped 4 bases from V and 0 bases from J, with 13 bases between. Per the germline V gene, CDR1 is MDHEN and CDR2 is SYDVKM. The CDR3 totals 15 residues. The DNA for the CDR3 is TGTGCCAGCAGTTCAGGGGACCGGAGCTCCTACGAGCAGTACTTC. Protein product: CASSSGDRSSYEQYF.

The chain combines TRBV2 with TRBJ2-7; 8 bases are shared with TRBD1. The junction had 6 bases not matched to a gene; V was cut back by 4 bases and J by 4 bases. Germline CDR1 SNHLY, CDR2 FYNNEI. The CDR3 loop spans 14 amino acids. CDR3 amino acids: CASSGDRTRYEQYF. CDR3 in DNA: TGTGCCAGCAGTGGGGACAGGACGCGGTACGAGCAGTACTTC.

The chain employs TRBV5-4 and TRBJ2-3; D could derive from TRBD1 or TRBD2 (5 bases each). Germline lookup yields CDR1 SGHNT and CDR2 YYREEE (reference sequence). V lost 3 bases and J 0 bases, leaving 11 bases between the germline ends. There are 15 residues in the CDR3. The CDR3 sequence: CASSWDQTSTDTQYF. CDR3 in DNA: TGTGCCAGCAGCTGGGACCAGACTAGCACAGATACGCAGTATTTT.

This chain links TRBV7-6 with TRBJ2-3, with 8 positions matching TRBD2. The CDR3 runs 16 residues. Germline V gene data show CDR1 as SGHVS and CDR2 as FNYEAQ. Trimming cost V 1 base and J 5 bases; bases outside gene matches: 8. CDR3 protein: CASSLEALAVRDTQYF. The DNA of the CDR3 is TGTGCCAGCAGCTTAGAGGCACTAGCGGTAAGAGATACGCAGTATTTT.

The chain uses TRBV10-3 and TRBJ2-7; either TRBD1 or TRBD2 may supply D (7 bases each). This CDR3 contains 13 residues. Germline V gives CDR1 ENHRY, CDR2 SYGVKD. V was clipped by 10 bases and J by 6 bases, with 19 bases between them. The CDR3 DNA is TGTGCCACAAAAAGGGGCAGGGGGGGCGAGCAGTACTTC. Translation: CATKRGRGGEQYF.

In this sample, this clonotype turned up a few times. The chain has TRBV19 and TRBJ2-5, with TRBD1 matching 8 bases. V shed 1 base, J shed 4 bases, and the junction held 11 bases outside the gene matches. Looked up from germline, CDR1 is LNHDA and CDR2 is SQIVND (reference sequence). CDR3 length: 17 amino acids. DNA of the CDR3: TGTGCCAGTAGTATAGCCAGGGACAGGCGGGTCGGAGAGACCCAGTACTTC. This gives the protein CASSIARDRRVGETQYF. The entire variable domain, with the rest obtained from reference TRBV19 and TRBJ2-5, is as follows: DGGITQSPKYLFRKEGQNVTLSCEQNLNHDAMYWYRQDPGQGLRLIYYSQIVNDFQKGDIAEGYSVSREKKESFPLTVTSAQKNPTAFYLCASSIARDRRVGETQYFGPGTRLLVL.

The V call is TRBV24-1, the J call TRBJ1-5; D perhaps matches TRBD1 (5 bases). Germline V CDR1 and CDR2: KGHDR, SFDVKD. This CDR3 is built from 13 residues. Trimming pared 8 bases from V and 4 bases from J, leaving 11 bases between. CDR3 residues: CATKGRFNQPQHF. The CDR3 region has the DNA TGTGCCACCAAGGGGCGATTTAATCAGCCCCAGCATTTT.

The chain has TRBV20-1 and TRBJ2-2, with 12 bases aligning to TRBD2. The V gene end was trimmed by 0 bases and the J gene end by 3 bases; junction bases not matched to a gene: 8. Germline CDR1 is DFQATT and CDR2 is SNEGSKA (reference sequence). The CDR3 is 18 residues long. CDR3 coding DNA: TGCAGTGCTAGAGATCTCCTAGCGGGGGGGCCGGACACCGGGGAGCTGTTTTTT. It specifies CSARDLLAGGPDTGELFF.

This clonotype was counted between two and nine times. The chain links TRBV20-1 to TRBJ2-5, with TRBD2 matching 12 bases. Losses at the gene ends were 3 bases for V and 4 bases for J; bases not matched to a gene: 6. Germline CDR1 and CDR2: DFQATT and SNEGSKA (reference sequence). The CDR3 contains 15 residues. The CDR3 protein is CSARELAGGRETQYF. The CDR3 bases are TGCAGTGCTAGGGAACTAGCGGGGGGCCGAGAGACCCAGTACTTC.

The gene calls are TRBV20-1 and TRBJ2-3; D is ambiguous. Germline loops: CDR1 DFQATT, CDR2 SNEGSKA (reference sequence). The CDR3 covers 16 residues. V was shortened by 0 bases and J by 0 bases, with 13 bases between the two germline ends. The CDR3 loop reads CSARDYWRPSTDTQYF. The DNA of the CDR3 is TGCAGTGCTAGAGATTATTGGCGGCCTAGCACAGATACGCAGTATTTT.

The chain uses TRBV7-8 and TRBJ1-2; 7 bases are a match to TRBD1. This CDR3 is 16 amino acids long. V trimming: 4 bases; J trimming: 4 bases; junction bases outside the gene matches: 12. In germline, CDR1 is SGHVS, CDR2 FQNEAQ. DNA of the CDR3: TGTGCCAGCAGCTCCCGGGACAGCTTCAACTCCTATGGCTACACCTTC. It translates to CASSSRDSFNSYGYTF.

This chain links TRBV6-1 with TRBJ2-3, with 8 bases identical to TRBD1. CDR3 length equals 15 residues. After removal of 10 bases from V and 2 bases from J, the junction contained 11 bases not matched to a gene. Germline assignment: CDR1 MNHNS and CDR2 SASEGT. In DNA form, the CDR3 reads TGTGCCATCAGAAGGACAGGGTCGGACACAGATACGCAGTATTTT. It codes for CAIRRTGSDTDTQYF.

This chain uses TRBV10-3 with TRBJ2-7, with 10 positions matching TRBD1. V gave up 5 bases and J gave up 1 base; unmatched junction bases: 2. Germline V gene data show CDR1 as ENHRY and CDR2 as SYGVKD. The CDR3 length is 14 residues. This CDR3 reads CAISRDRGSYEQYF. The CDR3 DNA is TGTGCCATCAGTAGGGACAGGGGATCCTACGAGCAGTACTTC.

This chain uses TRBV7-3 with TRBJ2-3; 14 nucleotides match TRBD2. The germline CDR1 and CDR2 sequences are SGHTA and FQGTGA. V dropped 5 bases and J dropped 3; count of bases not matched to a gene: 10. The CDR3 is 18 amino acids. As DNA, the CDR3 is TGTGCCAGCAGCCCCAGACTAGCGGGGGGGAAGGGGACAGATACGCAGTATTTT. It yields the protein CASSPRLAGGKGTDTQYF. Complete variable domain (other parts from reference TRBV7-3 and TRBJ2-3): GAGVSQTPSNKVTEKGKYVELRCDPISGHTALYWYRQSLGQGPEFLIYFQGTGAADDSGLPNDRFFAVRPEGSVSTLKIQRTERGDSAVYLCASSPRLAGGKGTDTQYFGPGTRLTVL.

This chain joins TRBV6-5 and TRBJ2-2; perhaps D is TRBD1 or TRBD2 (6 bases each). Germline CDR1 is MNHEY and CDR2 is SVGAGI. The V and J ends lost 2 bases and 1 base respectively, with 11 bases between them. CDR3 length equals 16 residues. CDR3 nucleotide sequence: TGTGCCAGCAGTTACGGGGGGCAGGGGAACACCGGGGAGCTGTTTTTT. Translating gives CASSYGGQGNTGELFF.

V and J are TRBV11-2 and TRBJ2-2, with a possible D match to TRBD1 (5 bases). From germline, CDR1 is SGHAT and CDR2 FQNNGV. The CDR3 spans 15 residues. Trimming pared 1 base from V and 6 bases from J, leaving 12 bases between. The CDR3 nucleotides are TGTGCCAGCAGCTTAGGAATGGGGCGCGCCGGGGAGCTGTTTTTT. It codes for CASSLGMGRAGELFF.